What follows are 10 T cell receptor beta chains derived from one specimen sequenced in a study of cytomegalovirus exposure and HLA in healthy donors. The study ran its PCR with 60 Vbeta and 13 Jbeta primers. Only in-frame clones appear in the TCRdb table, and some are missing; sequencing was by immunoSEQ multiplex PCR. This sample has 100,000 to 150,000 clones, with roughly 78% found just once. Sequencing was carried out using PBMCs. The receptor set was obtained from a man aged 45 to 65 in good health and CMV-seropositive.

The count of this clone is one. CDR3 bases: TGTGCCAGCAAGATGACAGACAACTATGGCTACACCTTC. It specifies CASKMTDNYGYTF. This chain uses TRBV6-1 with TRBJ1-2; possible D gene TRBD1, 5 bases. Germline lookup yields CDR1 MNHNS and CDR2 SASEGT. The CDR3 runs to 13 residues. Trimming removed 7 bases at V and 2 bases at J, with 11 bases between.

In its sample, this clone was seen a few times. This chain connects TRBV5-4 to TRBJ1-1, with D maybe TRBD1 (6 bases). Per germline, CDR1 SGHNT and CDR2 YYREEE (reference sequence). This CDR3 contains 13 residues. V dropped 2 bases and J dropped 3 bases, with 8 bases sitting between them. Here the CDR3 reads CASSFGQYTEAFF. The CDR3 DNA follows: TGTGCCAGCAGCTTTGGACAGTACACTGAAGCTTTCTTT.

J is TRBJ2-2 and V is TRBV6-6, with a tentative D call TRBD2 (6 bases). This CDR3 has 16 amino acids. Germline V gene data show CDR1 as MNHNY and CDR2 as SVGAGI (reference sequence). Trimming removed 2 bases at V and 4 bases at J, with 14 bases between. The CDR3 sequence: CASSYNAGPSTGELFF. The CDR3 DNA reads TGTGCCAGCAGTTACAACGCGGGACCAAGCACCGGGGAGCTGTTTTTT.

In nucleotides, the CDR3 is TGCGCCAGCAGCTCCCCTCGGCTAGCAGATTCGGGCAATGAGCAGTTCTTC. Amino acids: CASSSPRLADSGNEQFF. The chain joins TRBV5-1 to TRBJ2-1; D possibly corresponds to TRBD2 (5 bases). The CDR3 covers 17 residues. Deletions cut 3 bases from V and 6 bases from J, with 22 bases between. Per the germline V gene, CDR1 is SGHRS and CDR2 is YFSETQ.

The rearrangement uses TRBV4-3 and TRBJ2-1; D is uncertain. Looked up from germline, CDR1 is LGHNA and CDR2 is YSLEER. This CDR3 contains 15 residues. With 1 base removed from V and 2 bases from J, the gap between germline ends came to 9 bases. Written as DNA, the CDR3 is TGCGCCAGCAGCCAAGGATTGAGCCCCTACAATGAGCAGTTCTTC. It specifies CASSQGLSPYNEQFF.

The gene calls are TRBV7-2 and TRBJ1-2; D gene ambiguous. CDR1 and CDR2 (germline): SGHTA, FQGNSA. The CDR3 contains 14 residues. Trimming shortened V by 0 bases and J by 4 bases, and 9 bases separated the two germline ends. The CDR3 nucleotides read TGTGCCAGCAGCTTAGCACAGCTAATCTATGGCTACACCTTC. Translation: CASSLAQLIYGYTF. Together with reference TRBV7-2 and TRBJ1-2, the CDR3 gives the full variable domain: GAGVSQSPSNKVTEKGKDVELRCDPISGHTALYWYRQSLGQGLEFLIYFQGNSAPDKSGLPSDRFSAERTGGSVSTLTIQRTQQEDSAVYLCASSLAQLIYGYTFGSGTRLTVV.

The chain uses TRBV5-6 and TRBJ1-1; tentative D call: TRBD1 (5 bases). V lost 6 bases to trimming and J lost 11 bases, with 26 bases between them. The CDR3 loop spans 15 amino acids. Germline V gene data show CDR1 as SGHDT and CDR2 as YYEEEE. CDR3: CASNPLNGGAGGAFF. The CDR3 nucleotides read TGTGCCAGCAACCCTCTTAATGGGGGTGCTGGGGGGGCTTTCTTT.

On this clone itself: Distinct nucleotide sequences in the sample also encode this CDR3. V usage is TRBV19 and J usage is TRBJ2-1; 14 bases are a match to TRBD2. The germline CDR1 and CDR2 sequences are LNHDA and SQIVND (reference sequence). The CDR3 runs 16 residues. The ends lost 5 bases at V and 5 bases at J; junction bases unmatched: 5. The CDR3 protein is CASSGGTSGRHNEQFF. The CDR3 DNA follows: TGTGCCAGTAGTGGGGGGACTAGCGGGAGACACAATGAGCAGTTCTTC.

This chain joins TRBV7-9 and TRBJ2-5, with 7 bases fitting TRBD1. J gave up 1 base and V 5 bases, and 7 bases lay outside the gene matches. From germline, CDR1 is SEHNR and CDR2 FQNEAQ (reference sequence). CDR3 length: 15 residues. The CDR3 is CASSTQGQIQETQYF. The CDR3 DNA is TGTGCCAGCAGCACACAGGGGCAAATCCAAGAGACCCAGTACTTC.

J is TRBJ2-7 and V is TRBV18, with a tentative D call TRBD1 (6 bases). Germline CDR1 and CDR2: KGHSH and LQKENI. V shed 4 bases and J shed 3 bases, with 7 bases lying between them. This CDR3 comprises 12 residues. The chain's CDR3 is CASSRGGYEQYF. CDR3 DNA: TGTGCCAGCTCACGAGGGGGCTACGAGCAGTACTTC.